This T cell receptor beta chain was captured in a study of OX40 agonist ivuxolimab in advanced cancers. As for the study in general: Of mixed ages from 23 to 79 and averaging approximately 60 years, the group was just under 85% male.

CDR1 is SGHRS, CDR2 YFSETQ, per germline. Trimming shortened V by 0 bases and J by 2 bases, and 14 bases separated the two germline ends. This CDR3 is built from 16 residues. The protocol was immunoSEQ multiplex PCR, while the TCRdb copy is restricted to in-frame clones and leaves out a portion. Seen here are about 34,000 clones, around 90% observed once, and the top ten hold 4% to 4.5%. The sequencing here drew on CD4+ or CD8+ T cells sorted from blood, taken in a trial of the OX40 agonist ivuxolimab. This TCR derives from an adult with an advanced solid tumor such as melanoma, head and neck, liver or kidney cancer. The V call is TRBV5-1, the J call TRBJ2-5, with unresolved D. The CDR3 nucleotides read TGCGCCAGCAGCTTGGTATTCGGGCGGCGACAAGAGACCCAGTACTTC. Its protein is CASSLVFGRRQETQYF.